This T cell receptor (beta chain) appears in the sequencing data of a study of CD8 T cells in ankylosing spondylitis. Study-level findings and limits: A motif in TCR beta, a set of 8 or 9 highly homologous variants, appeared characteristic of ankylosing spondylitis blood.

One entry per CDR3 protein, called by TCRdb with MiXCR from the 5' RACE reads. The sample has roughly 470,000 distinct CDR3 sequences; more than 25% are singletons. As regards this clonotype: As yet, its antigen is unknown.

The receptor was isolated from a male donor with ankylosing spondylitis. The sequenced sample consisted of blood, either unsorted or a sorted T cell fraction (not recorded which).

The CDR3 coding sequence is TGTGCCAGCGGGGACAGTCAACAAGAGACCCAGTACTTC. Translating gives CASGDSQQETQYF. The V call is TRBV25-1, the J call TRBJ2-5; TRBD1 aligns across 7 bases. The CDR3 runs 13 residues. The germline gives CDR1 MGHDK, CDR2 SYGVNS. Trimming cost V 8 bases and J 2 bases; bases outside gene matches: 5.